This paragraph covers one TCR beta chain sequence. Germline V CDR1 and CDR2: SGHKS, YYEKEE (reference sequence). V was pared by 1 base and J by 5 bases, with 12 bases of the junction left unmatched. The CDR3 extends over 18 amino acids. Followed over time, Seattle patients had been enrolled while infection was active. As processed by the authors: By means of reference gene primer amplification, nucleated cell counts were estimated. Sequenced by immunoSEQ multiplex PCR; TCRdb stores in-frame clones only, minus some. The DNA gave D and trimming, while V, J and clone size come from that table. The sample includes about 170,000 clones, 70% to 90% of them seen just once. The sample comes from a study of blood T cell repertoires in COVID-19. Study in general: COVID-19 samples from acute and convalescent phases originated in the United States, Italy and Spain. PBMCs, B-cell-depleted T cells, or T cells were the source of the cDNA or gDNA that made up the material.

The J gene is TRBJ2-5, the V gene TRBV5-5; 12 nucleotides align to TRBD2. This clonotype was obtained from a woman over 75 with COVID-19, enrolled during active disease. The source material was peripheral blood. CDR3 nucleotides: TGTGCCAGCAGCTTGTGGCCGACTAGCGGGAGTGTGCGGGAGACCCAGTACTTC. Its translation is CASSLWPTSGSVRETQYF.